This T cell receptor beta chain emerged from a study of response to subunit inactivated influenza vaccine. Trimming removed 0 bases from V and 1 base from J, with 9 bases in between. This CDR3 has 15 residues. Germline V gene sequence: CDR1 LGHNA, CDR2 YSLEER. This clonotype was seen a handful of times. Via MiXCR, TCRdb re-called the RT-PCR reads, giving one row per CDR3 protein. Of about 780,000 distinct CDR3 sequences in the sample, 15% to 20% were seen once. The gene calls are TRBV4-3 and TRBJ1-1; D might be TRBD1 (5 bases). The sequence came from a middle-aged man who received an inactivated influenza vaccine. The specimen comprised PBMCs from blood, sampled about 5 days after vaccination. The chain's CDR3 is CASSQDGHSNTEAFF. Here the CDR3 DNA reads TGCGCCAGCAGCCAAGACGGACACTCGAACACTGAAGCTTTCTTT.